Listed below are T cell receptor beta chains from one sample, sequenced in a study of OX40 agonist ivuxolimab in advanced cancers. TCRdb's copy holds only in-frame clones and misses some; the assay was immunoSEQ multiplex PCR. The sample has over 100,000 clones, about 92% seen once; the top ten hold approximately 0.93%. The input for sequencing was CD4+ or CD8+ T cells sorted from blood, taken in a trial of the OX40 agonist ivuxolimab. The origin of the receptors is an adult with an advanced solid tumor such as melanoma, head and neck, liver or kidney cancer. The CDR3 runs from the conserved cysteine through the conserved F or W. A D gene is named only where the DNA matches it firmly. Rows give clone size only sometimes, using once, few, many, or a class for an expanded clone.

clone_size	d_call	v_call	j_call	cdr3_aa	cdr3_nt
.	TRBD2	TRBV28	TRBJ2-1	CALMAGGLYNEQFF	TGTGCCCTCATGGCGGGAGGGCTTTACAATGAGCAGTTCTTC
.	TRBD1	TRBV6-9	TRBJ2-3	CASSSGQGRTDTQYF	TGTGCCAGCAGTTCGGGACAGGGTAGGACAGATACGCAGTATTTT
.	.	TRBV19	TRBJ2-7	CASSRDDRIGEQYF	TGTGCCAGTAGCCGGGACGACCGGATTGGGGAGCAGTACTTC
.	TRBD2	TRBV28	TRBJ2-1	CASSLGTSGSPREPFF	TGTGCCAGCAGTTTAGGTACTAGCGGGTCCCCACGGGAGCCGTTCTTC
.	.	TRBV7-3	TRBJ2-2	CASSPTGGQNTGELFF	TGTGCCAGCAGCCCGACAGGCGGCCAGAACACCGGGGAGCTGTTTTTT
.	.	TRBV11-1	TRBJ2-1	CASSLISGPPSYNEQFF	TGTGCCAGCAGCTTAATCAGCGGACCTCCGTCCTACAATGAGCAGTTCTTC
.	.	TRBV5-8	TRBJ1-6	CASTRSDGSPLHF	TGTGCCAGCACTCGCTCGGATGGTTCACCCCTCCACTTT
.	.	TRBV18	TRBJ2-5	CASSPRSDQETQYF	TGTGCCAGCTCACCACGCTCGGACCAAGAGACCCAGTACTTC
.	TRBD1	TRBV10-3	TRBJ1-1	CAISVDPGQGYTEAFF	TGTGCCATCAGTGTGGACCCGGGACAGGGGTACACTGAAGCTTTCTTT
.	.	TRBV19	TRBJ1-5	CASSIDLSNQPQHF	TGTGCCAGTAGTATAGATCTCAGCAATCAGCCCCAGCATTTT
.	.	TRBV11-2	TRBJ2-7	CASSIGRGVRKSYYYEQYF	TGTGCCAGCAGCATCGGACGGGGAGTCAGAAAAAGCTACTACTACGAGCAGTACTTC
.	.	TRBV6-5	TRBJ1-2	CASSYPGSVAYGYTF	TGTGCCAGCAGTTATCCGGGCAGTGTGGCCTATGGCTACACCTTC
.	TRBD1	TRBV6-6	TRBJ1-2	CASDQGGSNYGYTF	TGTGCCAGCGACCAGGGGGGGTCCAACTATGGCTACACCTTC
.	.	TRBV6-1	TRBJ2-7	CASSDLRWVDTSYEQYF	TGTGCCAGCAGTGACTTGAGGTGGGTGGACACCTCCTACGAGCAGTACTTC
.	TRBD2	TRBV19	TRBJ2-1	CASSTTVAGGPGEQFF	TGTGCCAGTAGTACGACGGTAGCGGGAGGGCCCGGTGAGCAGTTCTTC
.	TRBD2	TRBV5-1	TRBJ2-3	CASSPRTSGVTDTQYF	TGCGCCAGCAGCCCGCGGACTAGCGGGGTGACAGATACGCAGTATTTT
.	TRBD2	TRBV6-1	TRBJ2-5	CASSERGGRETQYF	TGTGCCAGCAGTGAACGGGGGGGCAGGGAGACCCAGTACTTC
.	.	TRBV9	TRBJ2-2	CASSGRNGELFF	TGTGCCAGCAGCGGACGAAACGGGGAGCTGTTTTTT
.	.	TRBV6-1	TRBJ2-2	CASSERDDTGELFF	TGTGCCAGCAGTGAAAGGGACGACACCGGGGAGCTGTTTTTT
.	.	TRBV28	TRBJ1-2	CASSLEWRQGKTF	TGTGCCAGCAGTTTAGAGTGGCGGCAGGGCAAAACCTTC
once	TRBD1	TRBV6-5	TRBJ2-7	CASSADRFEQYF	TGTGCCAGCAGCGCGGACAGGTTCGAGCAGTACTTC
.	.	TRBV19	TRBJ2-2	CASSWTPNTGELFF	TGTGCCAGTAGTTGGACACCCAACACCGGGGAGCTGTTTTTT